This TCR beta chain is from a study of beta chain features in type 1 diabetes. Staining for CD45RO/CCR7/CD25/CD127/CD95/CD27 allowed sorting of CD4+ naive, central memory, regulatory and stem cell-like memory cells. Study findings and constraints: There was a moderate but significant shortening of TCRB CDR3s in all four CD4+ subsets of Type 1 diabetes patients.

The investigators reverse transcribed all of the isolated RNA, so they sequenced expressed TCRB transcripts. Assay: immunoSEQ multiplex PCR; the TCRdb copy retains only in-frame clones and omits some. The sample includes about 340,000 clones, roughly 8.8% seen only once; the top ten take less than 1.2%. Comments on this clone: Its cognate antigen is unknown.

CDR3 length: 17 amino acids. The trim removed 1 base at V and 0 bases at J, leaving 5 bases unmatched. Per the germline V gene, CDR1 is MGHDK and CDR2 is SYGVNS. V usage is TRBV25-1 and J usage is TRBJ1-4; TRBD1 agrees at 7 bases. Material for sequencing was central memory CD4+ T cells from blood. The clonotype was recovered from a man aged 25-40 years with type 1 diabetes. Here the CDR3 reads CASSELGTVATNEKLFF. CDR3 coding DNA: TGTGCCAGCAGTGAATTAGGGACAGTCGCAACTAATGAAAAACTGTTTTTT.